This T cell receptor (beta chain) was profiled in a study of a mutant IDH1 vaccine in newly diagnosed glioma. The overall study: Treated patients had a mean age of approximately 40 years and a sex split that was roughly 62% male and roughly 38% female. Every participant had undergone radiotherapy, temozolomide, or both before, and most underwent both.

Method: immunoSEQ multiplex PCR; TCRdb's copy keeps in-frame clones and lacks some. The repertoire holds 60,000 to 75,000 clones, about 83% seen once, with approximately 4.2% in the top ten. Time point described: baseline, week 1 (first vaccination visit). The treatment here: pre-vaccination baseline after standard-of-care therapy. Germline assignment: CDR1 MNHNY and CDR2 SVGAGI (reference sequence). Losses at the gene ends were 2 bases for V and 4 bases for J; bases not matched to a gene: 7. The CDR3 extends over 15 amino acids. Of note for this clone: What it recognizes is unknown.

Study conclusions and caveats: There seemed to be no relation between pseudoprogression and changes in top peripheral T cell clonotypes. It was about 95% of patients that developed vaccine-induced immune responses.

The TCR originated in a woman between 18 and 29 years old with glioma. Some clones in this sample may be carry-over from other donors' samples. The sequencing used peripheral blood mononuclear cells (PBMCs), collected from a glioma patient treated with radiotherapy, temozolomide or both. The V and J genes are TRBV6-6 and TRBJ1-2; TRBD1 agrees at 7 bases. The CDR3 spells CASSYQGDSPYGYTF. CDR3 DNA sequence: TGTGCCAGCAGTTACCAGGGGGACAGTCCCTATGGCTACACCTTC.